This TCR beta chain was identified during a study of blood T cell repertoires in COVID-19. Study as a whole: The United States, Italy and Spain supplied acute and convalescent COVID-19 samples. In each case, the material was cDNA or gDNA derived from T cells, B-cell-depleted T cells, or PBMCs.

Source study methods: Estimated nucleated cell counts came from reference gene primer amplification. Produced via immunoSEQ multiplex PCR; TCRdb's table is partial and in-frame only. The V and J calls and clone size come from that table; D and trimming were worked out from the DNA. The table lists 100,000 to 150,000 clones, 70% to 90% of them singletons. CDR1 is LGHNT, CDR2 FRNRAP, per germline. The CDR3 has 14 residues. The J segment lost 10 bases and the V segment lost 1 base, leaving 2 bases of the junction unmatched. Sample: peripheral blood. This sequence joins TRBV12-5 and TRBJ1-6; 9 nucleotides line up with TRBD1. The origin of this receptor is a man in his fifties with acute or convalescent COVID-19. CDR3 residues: CASGLGGQGSPLHF. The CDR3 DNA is TGTGCTAGTGGTTTGGGGGGACAGGGCTCACCCCTCCACTTT.